This is a list of T cell receptor beta chains from one sample in a study of cytomegalovirus exposure and HLA in healthy donors. Method: immunoSEQ multiplex PCR; TCRdb's copy keeps in-frame clones and lacks some. The table shows some 120,000 clones, with over 8.5% occurring only once. Specimen: PBMCs. The origin of the receptors is a woman aged 40 to 50 in good health and CMV-seropositive. CDR3s leave out the opening cysteine and the closing phenylalanine or tryptophan. Only some rows state a clone size, as once, few, many or a class for expanded clones.

V gene | clone size | CDR3 protein
TRBV5-4 | . | ASSSVDREWGGYT
TRBV9 | . | ASSELGQPWETQY
TRBV19 | . | ASSITPTDYEQY
TRBV7-2 | . | ASSTTGGSYEQY
TRBV19 | . | ASSIEGASGGQNEQF
TRBV6-5 | . | ASREQGNTEAF
TRBV11-3 | few | ASSLYGTGEAF
TRBV5-1 | few | ASSLRTGDNSPLH
TRBV25-1 | . | ASSGSSNTGELF
TRBV2 | few | ASSEQGAGNQPQH
TRBV18 | . | ASSPEGVGEQF
TRBV4-2 | few | ASSQTSGGPYEQY
TRBV7-3 | few | ASSFLRGETQY
TRBV5-1 | few | ASSPEPGQQNTEAF
TRBV6-6 | . | ASSYGGQSLRTAAF
TRBV30 | few | AWSVGGGETDTQY
TRBV15 | few | AAAASPGSYNEQF
TRBV27 | . | ASSLGVGGFEKLF
TRBV5-1 | . | ASSLEGWGTEAF
TRBV5-1 | few | ASRFWGKNTEAF
TRBV7-8 | . | ASSSTDRAGYGYT
TRBV14 | . | ASSQVTYEQY
TRBV12-5 | . | ASGLGLAGGIGDTQY
TRBV4-1 | . | ASSQVDLGLISGNTIY
TRBV5-6 | few | ASSLPTGYKNEQY
TRBV5-4 | once | ASSTWDSYEQY
TRBV7-9 | few | ASSTSGVGEAF
TRBV4-1 | . | ASSQRITDPGNTEAF
TRBV4-1 | few | ASSQGRAVSSYEQY
TRBV7-3 | . | ASSLRPSGGTSTDTQY
TRBV19 | few | ASSIRTAPYEQY
TRBV5-4 | few | ASSRGQGAGRSYEQY
TRBV2 | few | ASSPGGAEKLF
TRBV10-1 | few | ASSVGLTPQH
TRBV5-1 | few | ASSLEASSYGYT
TRBV5-4 | . | ASSSPGQAYEQY
TRBV5-1 | few | ASSGNSYEQY
TRBV5-1 | . | ASSTKLAGGVVDEQF
TRBV30 | few | AWSALFSTEAF
TRBV19 | . | ASSPRTGLMNTEAF
TRBV7-2 | . | ASSLGGWNTEAF
TRBV5-1 | few | ASSSTGPSYGYT
TRBV25-1 | . | ASSPRGARDEKLF
TRBV7-9 | . | ASSRDIMNTEAF
TRBV6-1 | few | ASSAAGGASEAF
TRBV6-5 | few | ASSRTRSEQY
TRBV27 | . | ASTSKLQNEQF
TRBV7-9 | . | ASSQKGQGDAGYT
TRBV10-3 | few | AISDRGRQTEAF
TRBV4-1 | few | ASSQAGDEQF
TRBV7-6 | few | ASSLGASGGYEQY
TRBV19 | few | ASSIPRGGGTDTQY
TRBV19 | . | ASSEQTGGYEQY
TRBV2 | . | ASSVFRGLYEQY
TRBV2 | few | ASMTGTGNTGELF
TRBV7-6 | few | ASSSARTGTNEQF
TRBV29-1 | few | SVTRQGTEAF
TRBV5-4 | few | ASSQYFVNTEAF